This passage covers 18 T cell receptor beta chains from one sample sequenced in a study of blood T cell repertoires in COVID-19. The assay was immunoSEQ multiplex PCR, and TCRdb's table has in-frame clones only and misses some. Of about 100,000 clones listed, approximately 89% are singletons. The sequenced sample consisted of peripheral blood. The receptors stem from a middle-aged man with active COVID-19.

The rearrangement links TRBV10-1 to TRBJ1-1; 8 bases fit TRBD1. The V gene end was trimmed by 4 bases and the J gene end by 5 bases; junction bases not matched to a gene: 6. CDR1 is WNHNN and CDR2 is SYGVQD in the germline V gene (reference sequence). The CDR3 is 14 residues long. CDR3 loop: CASSVGQGGTEAFF. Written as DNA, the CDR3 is TGCGCCAGCAGTGTTGGACAGGGCGGTACTGAAGCTTTCTTT.

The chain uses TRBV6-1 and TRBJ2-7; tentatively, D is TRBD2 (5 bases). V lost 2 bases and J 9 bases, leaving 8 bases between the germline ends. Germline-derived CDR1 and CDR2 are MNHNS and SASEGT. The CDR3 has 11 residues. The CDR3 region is CASSEMAGQYV. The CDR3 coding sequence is TGTGCCAGCAGTGAAATGGCGGGGCAGTACGTC.

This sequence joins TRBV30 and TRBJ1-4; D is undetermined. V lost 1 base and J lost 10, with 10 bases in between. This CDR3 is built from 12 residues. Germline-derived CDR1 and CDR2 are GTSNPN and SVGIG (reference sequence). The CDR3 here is CAWSGPLGKLFF. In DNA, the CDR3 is TGTGCCTGGAGTGGTCCCCTCGGAAAACTGTTTTTT.

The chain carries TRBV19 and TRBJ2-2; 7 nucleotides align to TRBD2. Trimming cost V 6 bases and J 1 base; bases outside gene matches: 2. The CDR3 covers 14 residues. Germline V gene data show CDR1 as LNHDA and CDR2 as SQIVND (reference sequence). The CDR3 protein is CASRGRGNTGELFF. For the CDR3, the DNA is TGTGCCAGTAGGGGGAGGGGGAACACCGGGGAGCTGTTTTTT.

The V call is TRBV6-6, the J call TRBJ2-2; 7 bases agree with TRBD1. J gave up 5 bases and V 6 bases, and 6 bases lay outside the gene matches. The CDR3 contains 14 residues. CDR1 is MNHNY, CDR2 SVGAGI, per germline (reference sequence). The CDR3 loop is CASRWTGRTGELFF. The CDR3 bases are TGTGCCAGCAGGTGGACAGGTCGGACCGGGGAGCTGTTTTTT.

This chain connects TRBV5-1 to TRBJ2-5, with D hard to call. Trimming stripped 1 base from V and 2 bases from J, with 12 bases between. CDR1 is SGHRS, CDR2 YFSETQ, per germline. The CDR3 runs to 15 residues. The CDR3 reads CASSLWALTQETQYF. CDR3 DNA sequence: TGCGCCAGCAGCTTGTGGGCACTCACTCAAGAGACCCAGTACTTC.

The CDR3 here is CASSLQGTGNTGELFF. CDR3 nucleotides: TGCGCCAGCAGCTTGCAAGGGACAGGGAACACCGGGGAGCTGTTTTTT. The J gene is TRBJ2-2, the V gene TRBV5-1, with 8 nucleotides matching TRBD1. With 1 base clipped from V and 1 base from J, the junction kept 3 bases outside the gene matches. This CDR3 is 16 amino acids long. Germline V gene lookup returns CDR1 SGHRS and CDR2 YFSETQ.

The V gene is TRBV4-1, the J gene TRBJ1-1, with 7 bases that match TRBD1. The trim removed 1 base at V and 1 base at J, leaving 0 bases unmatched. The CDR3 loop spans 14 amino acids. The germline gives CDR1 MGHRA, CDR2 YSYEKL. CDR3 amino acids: CASSQGDRNTEAFF. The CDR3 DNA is TGCGCCAGCAGCCAAGGGGACAGGAACACTGAAGCTTTCTTT.

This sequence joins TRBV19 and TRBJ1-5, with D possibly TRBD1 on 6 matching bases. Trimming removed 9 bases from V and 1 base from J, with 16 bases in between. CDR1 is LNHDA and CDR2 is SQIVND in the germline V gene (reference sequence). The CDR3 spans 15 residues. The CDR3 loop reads CASREGGGSNQPQHF. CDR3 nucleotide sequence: TGTGCCAGCAGGGAAGGGGGAGGGAGCAATCAGCCCCAGCATTTT.

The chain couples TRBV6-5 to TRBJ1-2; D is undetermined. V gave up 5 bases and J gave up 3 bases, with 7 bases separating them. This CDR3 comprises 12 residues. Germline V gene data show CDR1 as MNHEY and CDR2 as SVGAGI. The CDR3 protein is CASSRTDYGYTF. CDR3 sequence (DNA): TGTGCCAGCAGTCGTACAGACTATGGCTACACCTTC.

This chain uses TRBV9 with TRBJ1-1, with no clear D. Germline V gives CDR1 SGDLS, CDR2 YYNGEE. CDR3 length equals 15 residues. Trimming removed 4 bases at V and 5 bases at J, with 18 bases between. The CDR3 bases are TGTGCCAGCAGCCCCCACCCGACGGGGTCTACTGAAGCTTTCTTT. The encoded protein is CASSPHPTGSTEAFF.

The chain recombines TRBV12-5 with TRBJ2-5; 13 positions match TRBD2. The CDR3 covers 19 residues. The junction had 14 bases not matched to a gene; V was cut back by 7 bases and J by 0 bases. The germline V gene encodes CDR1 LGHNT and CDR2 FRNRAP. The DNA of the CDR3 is TGTGCTAGTGCACTTGAGGGACTAGCGGGGCCGCTGTACCAAGAGACCCAGTACTTC. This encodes CASALEGLAGPLYQETQYF.

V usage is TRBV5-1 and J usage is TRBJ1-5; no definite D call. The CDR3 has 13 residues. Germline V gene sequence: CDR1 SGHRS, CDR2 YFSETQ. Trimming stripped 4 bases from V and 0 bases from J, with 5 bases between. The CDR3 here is CASSQYSNQPQHF. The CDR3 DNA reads TGCGCCAGCAGCCAGTATAGCAATCAGCCCCAGCATTTT.

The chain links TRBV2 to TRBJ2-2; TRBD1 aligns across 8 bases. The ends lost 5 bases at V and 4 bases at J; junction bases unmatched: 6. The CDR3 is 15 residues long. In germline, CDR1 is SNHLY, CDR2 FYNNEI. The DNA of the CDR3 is TGTGCCAGCAGTAAGAACAGGGGGACCACCGGGGAGCTGTTTTTT. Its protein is CASSKNRGTTGELFF. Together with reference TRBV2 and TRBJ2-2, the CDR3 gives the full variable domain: EPEVTQTPSHQVTQMGQEVILRCVPISNHLYFYWYRQILGQKVEFLVSFYNNEISEKSEIFDDQFSVERPDGSNFTLKIRSTKLEDSAMYFCASSKNRGTTGELFFGEGSRLTVL.

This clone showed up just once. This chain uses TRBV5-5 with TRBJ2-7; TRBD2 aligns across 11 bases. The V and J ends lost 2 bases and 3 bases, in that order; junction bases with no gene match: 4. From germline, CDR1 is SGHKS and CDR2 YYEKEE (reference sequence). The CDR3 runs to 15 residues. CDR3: CASSLAGTSGYEQYV. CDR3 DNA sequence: TGTGCCAGCAGCTTAGCCGGGACTAGCGGCTACGAGCAGTACGTC.

The DNA of the CDR3 is TGTGCCAGCAGCCATGGGACAGGCCAGAACACTGAAGCTTTCTTT. Protein: CASSHGTGQNTEAFF. The chain employs TRBV4-2 and TRBJ1-1; 8 bases map to TRBD1. CDR3 size: 15 residues. Germline V gene sequence: CDR1 LGHNA, CDR2 YNFKEQ. After removal of 3 bases from V and 1 base from J, the junction contained 4 bases not matched to a gene.

The CDR3 nucleotides read TGTGCCAGCAGCGGGAGGACAGGGTTCACGATGAACTATGGCTACACCTTC. Translated, it gives CASSGRTGFTMNYGYTF. The chain combines TRBV11-3 with TRBJ1-2, with 8 bases aligning to TRBD1. This CDR3 contains 17 residues. The germline V gene has CDR1 SGHNT and CDR2 YENEEA. The J segment lost 2 bases and the V segment lost 5 bases, leaving 13 bases of the junction unmatched.

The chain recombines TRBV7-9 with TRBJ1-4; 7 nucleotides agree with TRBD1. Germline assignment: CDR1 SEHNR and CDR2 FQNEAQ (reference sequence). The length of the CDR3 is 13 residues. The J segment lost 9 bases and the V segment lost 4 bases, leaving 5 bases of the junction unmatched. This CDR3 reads CASSSGQAQKLFF. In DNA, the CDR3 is TGTGCCAGCAGCTCCGGACAGGCCCAAAAACTGTTTTTT.